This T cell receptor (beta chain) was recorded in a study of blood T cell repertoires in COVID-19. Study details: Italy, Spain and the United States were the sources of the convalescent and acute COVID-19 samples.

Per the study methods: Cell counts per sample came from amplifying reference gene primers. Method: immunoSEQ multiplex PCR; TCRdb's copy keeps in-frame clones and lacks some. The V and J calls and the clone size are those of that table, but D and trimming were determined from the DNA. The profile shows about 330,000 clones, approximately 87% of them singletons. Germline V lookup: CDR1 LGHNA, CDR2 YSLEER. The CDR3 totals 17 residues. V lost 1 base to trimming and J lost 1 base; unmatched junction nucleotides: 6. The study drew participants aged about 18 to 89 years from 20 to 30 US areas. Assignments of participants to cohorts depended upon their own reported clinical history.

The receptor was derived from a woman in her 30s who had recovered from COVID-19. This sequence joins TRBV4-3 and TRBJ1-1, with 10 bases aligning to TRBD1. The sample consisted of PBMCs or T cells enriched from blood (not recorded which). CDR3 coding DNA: TGCGCCAGCAGCCAAGGGGGACAGGGGTGGTGGAACACTGAAGCTTTCTTT. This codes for CASSQGGQGWWNTEAFF.